Only a few counts were recorded for the clone carrying this TCR beta chain. Its antigen is undetermined. The length of the CDR3 is 16 residues. V lost 4 bases and J 3 bases, leaving 16 bases between the germline ends. In germline, CDR1 is SGHAT, CDR2 FQNNGV. This sample's TCRbeta library carried unique molecular identifier barcodes. One entry per CDR3 protein results from TCRdb running MiXCR on the PCR reads. This table has around 78,000 distinct CDR3 sequences, 13% to 15% appearing once. The data were taken from a study of T-cell reconstitution after alpha-beta-depleted transplantation in children. Findings and limits, study-wide: By about two months after transplant, alpha-beta T cells reportedly arose from several hundred graft clones that had expanded. T cells produced anew were the main source of T-cell counts and diversity one year after transplant. Surviving recipient T cells and thymic progenitors accounted for the high day-60 TCRbeta diversity observed in some patients.

Sample: PBMCs, mostly from graft donor cells, taken 180 days after TCRalphabeta/CD19-depleted stem cell transplant. The chain links TRBV11-2 to TRBJ2-1, with no clear D. The sequence came from a male patient aged 2-9 years who had a stem cell transplant for acute lymphoblastic leukemia, so the T cells may come from the graft donor. The CDR3 coding sequence is TGTGCCAGCAGCTACATTTCAGTTGGAAGCTACAATGAGCAGTTCTTC. Protein product: CASSYISVGSYNEQFF.